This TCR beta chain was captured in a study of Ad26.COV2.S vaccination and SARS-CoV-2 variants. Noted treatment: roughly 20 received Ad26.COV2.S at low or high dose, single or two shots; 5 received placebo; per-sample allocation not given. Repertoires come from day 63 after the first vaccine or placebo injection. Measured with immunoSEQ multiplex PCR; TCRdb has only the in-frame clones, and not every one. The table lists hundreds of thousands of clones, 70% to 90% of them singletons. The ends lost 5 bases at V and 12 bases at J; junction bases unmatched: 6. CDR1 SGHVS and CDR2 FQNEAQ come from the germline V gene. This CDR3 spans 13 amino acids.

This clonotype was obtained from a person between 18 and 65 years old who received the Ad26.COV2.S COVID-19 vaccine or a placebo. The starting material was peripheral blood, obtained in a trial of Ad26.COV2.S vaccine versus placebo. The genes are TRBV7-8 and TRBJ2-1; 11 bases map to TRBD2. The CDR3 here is CASSLTGTSGQFF. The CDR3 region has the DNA TGTGCCAGCAGCCTTACCGGGACTAGCGGGCAGTTCTTC. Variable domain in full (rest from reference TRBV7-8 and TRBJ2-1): GAGVSQSPRYKVAKRGQDVALRCDPISGHVSLFWYQQALGQGPEFLTYFQNEAQLDKSGLPSDRFFAERPEGSVSTLKIQRTQQEDSAVYLCASSLTGTSGQFFGPGTRLTVL.